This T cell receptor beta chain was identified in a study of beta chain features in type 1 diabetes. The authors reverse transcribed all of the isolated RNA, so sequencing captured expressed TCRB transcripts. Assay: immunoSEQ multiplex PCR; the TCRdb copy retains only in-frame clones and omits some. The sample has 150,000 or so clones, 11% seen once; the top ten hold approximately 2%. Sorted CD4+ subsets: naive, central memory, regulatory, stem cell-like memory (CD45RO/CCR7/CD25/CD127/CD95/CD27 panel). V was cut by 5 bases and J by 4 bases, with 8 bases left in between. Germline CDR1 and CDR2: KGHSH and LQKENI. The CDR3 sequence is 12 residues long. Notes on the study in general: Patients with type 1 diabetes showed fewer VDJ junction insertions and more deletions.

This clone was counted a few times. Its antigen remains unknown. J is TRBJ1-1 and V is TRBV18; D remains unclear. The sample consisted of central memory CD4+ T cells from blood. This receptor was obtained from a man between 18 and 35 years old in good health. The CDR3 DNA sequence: TGTGCCAGCTCAGGATCCGGCACTGAAGCTTTCTTT. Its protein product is CASSGSGTEAFF.